Sequencing of this T cell receptor (beta chain) was carried out in a study of T cell changes during pregnancy in multiple sclerosis. The CDR3 is 15 amino acids. The V gene's germline CDR1 is SNHLY and CDR2 FYNNEI. V gave up 3 bases and J gave up 4 bases; unmatched junction bases: 1. Measured with immunoSEQ multiplex PCR; TCRdb has only the in-frame clones, and not every one. The data contain approximately 32,000 clones, about 92% of them singletons. The material sequenced was CD8+ T cells from peripheral blood mononuclear cells, taken in the first trimester of pregnancy. The V and J genes are TRBV2 and TRBJ2-3, with 13 bases lining up with TRBD2. This TCR came from a female donor with multiple sclerosis, enrolled in a pregnancy study. CDR3 nucleotide sequence: TGTGCCAGCAGTGAGACTAGCGGGAGGTCAGATACGCAGTATTTT. It yields the protein CASSETSGRSDTQYF.